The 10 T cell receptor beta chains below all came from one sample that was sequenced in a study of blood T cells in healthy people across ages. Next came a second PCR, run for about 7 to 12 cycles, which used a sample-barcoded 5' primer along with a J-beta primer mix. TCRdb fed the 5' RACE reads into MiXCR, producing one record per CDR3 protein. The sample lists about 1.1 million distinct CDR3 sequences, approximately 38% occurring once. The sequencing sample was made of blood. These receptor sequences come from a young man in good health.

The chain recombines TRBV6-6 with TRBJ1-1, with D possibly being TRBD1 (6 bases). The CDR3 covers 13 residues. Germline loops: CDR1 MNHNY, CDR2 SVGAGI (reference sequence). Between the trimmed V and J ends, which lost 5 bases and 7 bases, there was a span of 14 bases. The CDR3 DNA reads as TGTGCCAGCAGTCAACAGGGATATAATGAAGCTTTCTTT. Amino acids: CASSQQGYNEAFF.

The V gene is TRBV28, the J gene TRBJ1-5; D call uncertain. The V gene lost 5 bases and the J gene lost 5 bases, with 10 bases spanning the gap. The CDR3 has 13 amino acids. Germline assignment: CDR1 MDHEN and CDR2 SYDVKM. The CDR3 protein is CASSGRWDQPQHF. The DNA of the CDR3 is TGTGCCAGCAGTGGGAGGTGGGATCAGCCCCAGCATTTT. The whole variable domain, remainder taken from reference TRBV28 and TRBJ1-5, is DVKVTQSSRYLVKRTGEKVFLECVQDMDHENMFWYRQDPGLGLRLIYFSYDVKMKEKGDIPEGYSVSREKKERFSLILESASTNQTSMYLCASSGRWDQPQHFGDGTRLSIL.

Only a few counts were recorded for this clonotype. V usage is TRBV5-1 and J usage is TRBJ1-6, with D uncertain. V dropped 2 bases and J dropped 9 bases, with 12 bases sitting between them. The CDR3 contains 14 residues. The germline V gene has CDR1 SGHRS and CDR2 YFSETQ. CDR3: CASSFLDPPSPLHF. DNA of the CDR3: TGCGCCAGCAGCTTTTTGGACCCACCTTCACCCCTCCACTTT.

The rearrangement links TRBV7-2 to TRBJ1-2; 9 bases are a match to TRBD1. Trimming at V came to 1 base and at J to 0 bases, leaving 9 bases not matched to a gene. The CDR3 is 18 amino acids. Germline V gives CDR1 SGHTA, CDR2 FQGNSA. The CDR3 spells CASSLVGGQGLSNYGYTF. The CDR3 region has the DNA TGTGCCAGCAGCTTAGTTGGGGGACAGGGTCTCTCTAACTATGGCTACACCTTC.

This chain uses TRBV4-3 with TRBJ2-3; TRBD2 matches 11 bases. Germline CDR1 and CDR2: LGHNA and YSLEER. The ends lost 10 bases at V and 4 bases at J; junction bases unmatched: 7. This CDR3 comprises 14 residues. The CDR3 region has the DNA TGCGCCACCAGTAGCGGGGGGGCGTCAGATACGCAGTATTTT. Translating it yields CATSSGGASDTQYF.

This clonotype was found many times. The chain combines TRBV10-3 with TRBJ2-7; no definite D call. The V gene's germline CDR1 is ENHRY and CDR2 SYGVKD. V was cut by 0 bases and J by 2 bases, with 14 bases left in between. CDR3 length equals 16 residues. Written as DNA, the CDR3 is TGTGCCATCAGTGAGTCGACTCGGCAGGAAACCTACGAGCAGTACTTC. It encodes CAISESTRQETYEQYF.

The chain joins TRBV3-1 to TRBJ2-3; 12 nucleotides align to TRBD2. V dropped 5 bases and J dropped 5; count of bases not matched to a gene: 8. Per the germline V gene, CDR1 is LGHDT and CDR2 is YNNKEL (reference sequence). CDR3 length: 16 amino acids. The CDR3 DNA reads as TGTGCCAGCAGCTTTGGGACTAGCGGGCTCGGAGATACGCAGTATTTT. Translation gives CASSFGTSGLGDTQYF.

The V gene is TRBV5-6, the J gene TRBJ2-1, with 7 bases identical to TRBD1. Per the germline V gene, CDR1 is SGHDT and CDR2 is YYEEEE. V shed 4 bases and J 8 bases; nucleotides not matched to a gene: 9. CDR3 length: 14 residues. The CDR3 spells CASSDRAGFDEQFF. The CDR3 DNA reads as TGTGCCAGCAGCGACAGGGCTGGGTTCGATGAGCAGTTCTTC.

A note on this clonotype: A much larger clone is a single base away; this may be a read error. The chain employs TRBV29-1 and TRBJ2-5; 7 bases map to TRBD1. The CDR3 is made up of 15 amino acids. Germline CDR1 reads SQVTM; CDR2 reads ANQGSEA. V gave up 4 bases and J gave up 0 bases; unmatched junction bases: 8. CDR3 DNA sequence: TGCAGCGTTGGAAACCAGGGGGTCTACCAAGAGACCCAGTACTTC. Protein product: CSVGNQGVYQETQYF. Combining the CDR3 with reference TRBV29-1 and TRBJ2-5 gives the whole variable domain SAVISQKPSRDICQRGTSLTIQCQVDSQVTMMFWYRQQPGQSLTLIATANQGSEATYESGFVIDKFPISRPNLTFSTLTVSNMSPEDSSIYLCSVGNQGVYQETQYFGPGTRLLVL.

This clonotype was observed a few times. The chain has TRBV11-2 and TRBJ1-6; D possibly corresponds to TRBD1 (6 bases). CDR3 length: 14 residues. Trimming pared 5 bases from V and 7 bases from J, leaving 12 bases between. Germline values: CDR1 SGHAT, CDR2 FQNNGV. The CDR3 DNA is TGTGCCAGCAGCCCCGGGACAATAAATTCACCCCTCCACTTT. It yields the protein CASSPGTINSPLHF. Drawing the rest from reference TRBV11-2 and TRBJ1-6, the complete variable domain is EAGVAQSPRYKIIEKRQSVAFWCNPISGHATLYWYQQILGQGPKLLIQFQNNGVVDDSQLPKDRFSAERLKGVDSTLKIQPAKLEDSAVYLCASSPGTINSPLHFGNGTRLTVT.